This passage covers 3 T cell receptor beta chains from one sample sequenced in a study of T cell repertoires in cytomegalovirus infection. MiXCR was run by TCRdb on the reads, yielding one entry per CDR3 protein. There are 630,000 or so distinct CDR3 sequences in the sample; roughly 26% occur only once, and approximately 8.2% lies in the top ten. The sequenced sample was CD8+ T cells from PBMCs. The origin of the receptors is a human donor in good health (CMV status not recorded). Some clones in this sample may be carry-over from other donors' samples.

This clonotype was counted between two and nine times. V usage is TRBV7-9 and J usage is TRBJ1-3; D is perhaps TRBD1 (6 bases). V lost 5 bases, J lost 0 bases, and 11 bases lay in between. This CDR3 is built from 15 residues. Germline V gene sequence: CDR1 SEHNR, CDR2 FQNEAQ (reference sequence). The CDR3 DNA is TGTGCCAGCAGCCCCGTGGGGGCCTCTGGAAACACCATATATTTT. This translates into CASSPVGASGNTIYF.

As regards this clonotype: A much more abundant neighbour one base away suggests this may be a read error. CDR3: CASSLSNMAYGYTF. The CDR3, as DNA: TGTGCCAGCAGTTTGTCAAACATGGCCTATGGCTACACCTTC. V is TRBV7-9 and J is TRBJ1-2; the D is unclear. Trimming took off 6 bases at V and 4 bases at J, with 15 bases between the two ends. The germline gives CDR1 SEHNR, CDR2 FQNEAQ (reference sequence). CDR3 size: 14 residues.

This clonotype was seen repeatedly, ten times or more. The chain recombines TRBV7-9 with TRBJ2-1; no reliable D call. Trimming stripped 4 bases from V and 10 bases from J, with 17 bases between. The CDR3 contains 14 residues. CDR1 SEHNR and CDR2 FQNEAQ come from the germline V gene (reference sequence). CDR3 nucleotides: TGTGCCAGCAGCTCAGAGGACGAAGTCAGCGAGCAGTTCTTC. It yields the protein CASSSEDEVSEQFF.